This is a list of T cell receptor beta chains from one sample in a study of blood T cell repertoires in COVID-19. Some clones are missing from TCRdb's copy, which holds only in-frame ones; the method was immunoSEQ multiplex PCR. The sample lists 200,000 to 250,000 clones, about 80% seen once, with roughly 1.3% in the top ten. Sequencing was done on a sample of PBMCs or T cells enriched from blood (not recorded which). The receptors were gathered from a woman aged 40 to 50 with acute COVID-19. CDR3s include the opening cysteine and the closing phenylalanine or tryptophan. A D gene is named only where the DNA matches it firmly. Some rows have no size entry. The others give once, few or many, or a class for an expanded clone.

clone_size,v_call,cdr3_length,j_call,d_call,cdr3_nt,cdr3_aa
.,TRBV5-1,15,TRBJ2-5,TRBD1,TGCGCCTCCCGACACGGACAGGGGGGGTCAGAGACCCAGTACTTC,CASRHGQGGSETQYF
once,TRBV7-2,12,TRBJ2-7,.,TGTGCCAGCAGCCTTGACTACCACGAGCAGTACTTC,CASSLDYHEQYF
.,TRBV28,13,TRBJ1-5,.,TGTGCCAGCAGGACACACCGAAATCAGCCCCAGCATTTT,CASRTHRNQPQHF
.,TRBV24-1,13,TRBJ1-1,.,TGTGCCACCAGTGACCCATTGAACACTGAAGCTTTCTTT,CATSDPLNTEAFF
.,TRBV27,16,TRBJ2-5,TRBD1,TGTGCCAGCAGGAAATCCGGGACAGGGTCCTTGGAGACCCAGTACTTC,CASRKSGTGSLETQYF
.,TRBV7-2,18,TRBJ1-6,.,TGTGCCAGCAGCTTAGTGGTCCCGGGTCGCCGATCTAATTCACCCCTCCACTTT,CASSLVVPGRRSNSPLHF
.,TRBV5-1,14,TRBJ1-1,.,TGCGCCAGCAGCTTTTTAGGGGAATACACTGAAGCTTTCTTT,CASSFLGEYTEAFF
.,TRBV6-1,17,TRBJ1-4,.,TGTGCCAGCAGTGTTATTTGGGGCGGCTCAACTAATGAAAAACTGTTTTTT,CASSVIWGGSTNEKLFF
.,TRBV6-5,11,TRBJ2-1,TRBD2,TGTGCCAGCAGTTCGGGGGGTAAGCAGTTCTTC,CASSSGGKQFF
.,TRBV5-1,13,TRBJ1-5,TRBD1,TGCGCCAGTAGACAGGGGGAAAATCAGCCCCAGCATTTT,CASRQGENQPQHF
.,TRBV19,14,TRBJ1-2,.,TGTGCCAGTAGACCTAACAGGGATTCGAGGGGCTACACCTTC,CASRPNRDSRGYTF
.,TRBV21-1,12,TRBJ2-7,.,TGTGCCAGCAGTCTCCCGGGCTACGAGCAGTACTTC,CASSLPGYEQYF
.,TRBV29-1,14,TRBJ1-4,TRBD1,TGCAGCGTTTCGGCCGGGACAGGCAATGAAAAACTGTTTTTT,CSVSAGTGNEKLFF
.,TRBV19,13,TRBJ1-4,.,TGTGCCAGTAGTCCTAACAGGGATGAAAAACTGTTTTTT,CASSPNRDEKLFF
.,TRBV7-9,13,TRBJ1-2,.,TGTGCCAGCAGCGCGGGCTTTAACTATGGCTACACCTTC,CASSAGFNYGYTF
.,TRBV2,13,TRBJ2-2,.,TGTGCCAGCAGTGCTACTCCTGCCGGGGAGCTGTTTTTT,CASSATPAGELFF
.,TRBV7-3,13,TRBJ2-5,.,TGTGCCAGCAGCCGGGTCACGGAAGAGACCCAGTACTTC,CASSRVTEETQYF
once,TRBV7-6,16,TRBJ2-2,.,TGTGCCAGCAGCGCTATGGGGGGGCCTCTCACCGGGGAGCTGTTTTTT,CASSAMGGPLTGELFF